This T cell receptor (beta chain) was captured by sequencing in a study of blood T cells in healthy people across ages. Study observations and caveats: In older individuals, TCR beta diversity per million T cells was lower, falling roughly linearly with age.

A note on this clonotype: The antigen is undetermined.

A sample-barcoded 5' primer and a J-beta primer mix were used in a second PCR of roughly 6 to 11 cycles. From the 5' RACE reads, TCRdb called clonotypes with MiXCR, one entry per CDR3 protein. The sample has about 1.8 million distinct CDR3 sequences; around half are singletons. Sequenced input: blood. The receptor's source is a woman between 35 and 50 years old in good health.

In DNA form, the CDR3 reads TGCAGTGCTCAAATTGTCCCGGGACTAGGGCCACCGAAAGACCAAGAGACCCAGTACTTC. Its translation is CSAQIVPGLGPPKDQETQYF. This chain connects TRBV20-1 to TRBJ2-7; 8 positions match TRBD2. The end of the DNA fits TRBJ2-5 better, so the J call may be wrong. Germline V lookup: CDR1 DFQATT, CDR2 SNEGSKA (reference sequence). The CDR3 extends over 20 amino acids.